Below, 2 T cell receptor beta chains from the same sample are listed, as sequenced in a study of OX40 agonist ivuxolimab in advanced cancers. Sequencing used immunoSEQ multiplex PCR; TCRdb keeps in-frame clones, though not all of them. This repertoire shows around 77,000 clones, just over 90% found once; its top ten account for around 6.3%. This specimen was CD4+ or CD8+ T cells sorted from blood, taken in a trial of the OX40 agonist ivuxolimab. These receptors were obtained from an adult with an advanced solid tumor such as melanoma, head and neck, liver or kidney cancer.

The chain links TRBV4-2 to TRBJ2-1, with TRBD2 matching over 7 bases. Trimming took 3 bases from V and 9 from J; bases not matched to a gene: 26. The germline V gene encodes CDR1 LGHNA and CDR2 YNFKEQ. CDR3 length: 20 amino acids. CDR3 in DNA: TGTGCCAGCAGCCAGGAAGTGGCGGGGAGAAGAGTGGGCCCGGGGGGTGAGCAGTTCTTC. As protein: CASSQEVAGRRVGPGGEQFF.

The V call is TRBV7-9, the J call TRBJ2-7; possible D gene TRBD1, 6 bases. The V and J ends lost 5 bases and 2 bases respectively, with 13 bases between them. Germline CDR1 and CDR2: SEHNR and FQNEAQ (reference sequence). The CDR3 length is 14 residues. In nucleotides, the CDR3 is TGTGCCAGCAGCGCCTGGACAGCTGCCTACGAGCAGTACTTC. It codes for CASSAWTAAYEQYF.